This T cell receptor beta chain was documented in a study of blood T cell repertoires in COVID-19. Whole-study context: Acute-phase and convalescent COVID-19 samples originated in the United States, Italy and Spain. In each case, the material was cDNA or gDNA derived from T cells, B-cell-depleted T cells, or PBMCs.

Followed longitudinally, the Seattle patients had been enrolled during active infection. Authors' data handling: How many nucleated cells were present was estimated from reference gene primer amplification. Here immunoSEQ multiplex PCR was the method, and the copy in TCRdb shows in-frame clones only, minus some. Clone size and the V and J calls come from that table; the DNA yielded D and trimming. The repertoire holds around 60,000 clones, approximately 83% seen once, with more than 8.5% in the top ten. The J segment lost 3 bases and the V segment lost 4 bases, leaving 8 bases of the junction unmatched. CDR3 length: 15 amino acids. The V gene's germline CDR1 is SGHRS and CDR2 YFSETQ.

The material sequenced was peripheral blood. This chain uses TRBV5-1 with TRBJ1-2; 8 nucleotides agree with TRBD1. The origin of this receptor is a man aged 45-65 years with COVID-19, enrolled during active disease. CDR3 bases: TGCGCCAGCAGCCCCCGGACAGGGCGGGACTATGGCTACACCTTC. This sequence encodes CASSPRTGRDYGYTF. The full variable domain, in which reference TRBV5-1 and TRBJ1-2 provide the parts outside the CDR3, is KAGVTQTPRYLIKTRGQQVTLSCSPISGHRSVSWYQQTPGQGLQFLFEYFSETQRNKGNFPGRFSGRQFSNSRSEMNVSTLELGDSALYLCASSPRTGRDYGYTFGSGTRLTVV.